The clone carrying this T cell receptor (beta chain) was seen at least ten times. The data were taken from a study of T cells after posttransplantation cyclophosphamide. Here immunoSEQ multiplex PCR was the method, and the copy in TCRdb shows in-frame clones only, minus some. The sample counts some 43,000 clones, none seen once; the ten largest own 2% to 2.5%. Peripheral blood was collected from the related graft donor on the marrow donation day. Sample: PBMCs. This clonotype was obtained from a man aged 35-49 years in good health, CMV-negative, and a related stem cell transplant donor.

The DNA for the CDR3 is TGTGCCAGCAGCTCGGGACTAGCGGACACCGGGGAGCTGTTTTTT. It encodes CASSSGLADTGELFF. The chain recombines TRBV11-2 with TRBJ2-2, with TRBD2 matching 11 bases. This CDR3 contains 15 residues. Germline CDR1 SGHAT, CDR2 FQNNGV. Trimming took 4 bases from V and 3 from J; bases not matched to a gene: 1.